This T cell receptor beta chain is from a study of blood T cell repertoires in COVID-19. Study information: Some COVID-19 samples were acute and others convalescent; all came from the United States, Italy and Spain.

Germline loops: CDR1 LNHNV, CDR2 YYDKDF (reference sequence). Trimming at V came to 7 bases and at J to 6 bases, leaving 8 bases not matched to a gene. The CDR3 spans 15 residues. Sequencing used immunoSEQ multiplex PCR; TCRdb keeps in-frame clones, though not all of them. The sample has under 95,000 clones, more than 65% seen once. This clone was detected a few times. The sequence was obtained from a man aged 45-65 years with acute or convalescent COVID-19. Sequencing used peripheral blood. The V gene is TRBV15, the J gene TRBJ1-6, with TRBD1 identical over 8 bases. As DNA, the CDR3 is TGTGCCACCACTCGGACAGGGACGGGTAATTCACCCCTCCACTTT. This encodes CATTRTGTGNSPLHF.